The 21 T cell receptor beta chains below all came from one sample that was sequenced in a study of cytomegalovirus exposure and HLA in healthy donors. TCRdb's table, derived via immunoSEQ multiplex PCR, lists solely in-frame clones and lacks some. The data show tens of thousands of clones, approximately 90% seen once. Sequenced input: PBMCs. Receptors originate from a woman between 18 and 29 years old in good health and CMV-seronegative.

The chain employs TRBV30 and TRBJ2-2, with 7 bases fitting TRBD1. V was clipped by 3 bases and J by 5 bases; unmatched bases: 9. The CDR3 has 15 amino acids. Germline loops: CDR1 GTSNPN, CDR2 SVGIG (reference sequence). Here the CDR3 DNA reads TGTGCCTGGAGCAGGGGGAGCGTGGGTACCGGGGAGCTGTTTTTT. Amino acid sequence: CAWSRGSVGTGELFF.

The J gene is TRBJ2-5, the V gene TRBV7-2; TRBD2 agrees at 8 bases. This CDR3 has 15 residues. Germline assignment: CDR1 SGHTA and CDR2 FQGNSA. V dropped 1 base and J dropped 1; count of bases not matched to a gene: 2. The CDR3 DNA reads as TGTGCCAGCAGCTTAGATGGGACTAGCCAAGAGACCCAGTACTTC. It yields the protein CASSLDGTSQETQYF.

This clone was picked up one time. The V gene is TRBV6-1, the J gene TRBJ2-1; D perhaps matches TRBD2 (5 bases). CDR3 length: 12 amino acids. The germline V and J ends were trimmed by 0 bases and 11 bases, with 8 bases remaining between them. Germline CDR1 MNHNS, CDR2 SASEGT. The DNA of the CDR3 is TGTGCCAGCAGTGAAGCCCGACTACAGCAGTTCTTC. Amino acids: CASSEARLQQFF.

This chain connects TRBV9 to TRBJ2-7, with D possibly TRBD2 on 7 matching bases. Germline lookup yields CDR1 SGDLS and CDR2 YYNGEE. The CDR3 loop spans 14 amino acids. Trimming stripped 4 bases from V and 2 bases from J, with 13 bases between. CDR3 coding DNA: TGTGCCAGCAGCCGGGGGGCGATGCCCTACGAGCAGTACTTC. This codes for CASSRGAMPYEQYF.

This chain uses TRBV28 with TRBJ2-7, with TRBD1 as a possible D gene (5 bases). CDR3 length equals 13 residues. Trimming removed 10 bases at V and 1 base at J, with 14 bases between. From germline, CDR1 is MDHEN and CDR2 SYDVKM. The CDR3: CAINPDISYEQYF. The CDR3 nucleotides are TGTGCCATTAACCCGGACATTTCCTACGAGCAGTACTTC.

This clone was observed a few times. The chain uses TRBV29-1 and TRBJ2-7, with 7 bases fitting TRBD2. CDR3 size: 15 residues. The trim removed 5 bases at V and 0 bases at J, leaving 10 bases unmatched. Germline assignment: CDR1 SQVTM and CDR2 ANQGSEA. In DNA form, the CDR3 reads TGCAGCGTTTGGTCTAGCGGAACCGTCTCCTACGAGCAGTACTTC. Residues: CSVWSSGTVSYEQYF.

The chain links TRBV11-2 to TRBJ1-4; D call uncertain. This CDR3 has 15 residues. Per the germline V gene, CDR1 is SGHAT and CDR2 is FQNNGV. The V end lost 5 bases, the J end lost 8 bases, and 18 bases lay between the germline ends. This chain's CDR3 is CASSTDSDGREKLFF. Here the CDR3 DNA reads TGTGCCAGCAGCACGGATTCTGATGGGAGGGAAAAACTGTTTTTT.

V gene TRBV6-1 combines with J gene TRBJ2-1, with D possibly being TRBD1 (5 bases). The CDR3 is 16 residues long. Trimming took off 2 bases at V and 1 base at J, with 12 bases between the two ends. Germline V gene data show CDR1 as MNHNS and CDR2 as SASEGT. CDR3 loop: CASSESGRVSYNEQFF. In nucleotides, the CDR3 is TGTGCCAGCAGTGAATCGGGCAGGGTTTCCTACAATGAGCAGTTCTTC.

CDR3 in amino acids: CASSLAGVSQPQHF. The CDR3 DNA follows: TGTGCCAGCAGTTTAGCAGGGGTAAGTCAGCCCCAGCATTTT. The chain has TRBV28 and TRBJ1-5, with D tentatively TRBD1 (6 bases). Germline CDR1 reads MDHEN; CDR2 reads SYDVKM. With 2 bases removed from V and 6 bases from J, the gap between germline ends came to 11 bases. CDR3 length: 14 residues.

The rearrangement joins TRBV30 to TRBJ1-4; weak D call: TRBD1 (5 bases). Germline CDR1 GTSNPN, CDR2 SVGIG (reference sequence). Trimming stripped 0 bases from V and 7 bases from J, with 24 bases between. The CDR3 consists of 18 residues. CDR3 in amino acids: CAWSVTLLGPPGGEKLFF. CDR3 nucleotides: TGTGCCTGGAGTGTCACCCTTTTAGGTCCGCCGGGGGGTGAAAAACTGTTTTTT.

The chain uses TRBV15 and TRBJ2-2, with D possibly matching TRBD1 (7 bases). Between the trimmed V and J ends, which lost 2 bases and 4 bases, there was a span of 17 bases. The CDR3 consists of 17 residues. The V gene's germline CDR1 is LNHNV and CDR2 YYDKDF (reference sequence). The CDR3: CATSRPGGRGTTGELFF. Written as DNA, the CDR3 is TGTGCCACCAGCAGACCAGGGGGGCGGGGAACCACCGGGGAGCTGTTTTTT. Variable domain in full (rest from reference TRBV15 and TRBJ2-2): DAMVIQNPRYQVTQFGKPVTLSCSQTLNHNVMYWYQQKSSQAPKLLFHYYDKDFNNEADTPDNFQSRRPNTSFCFLDIRSPGLGDTAMYLCATSRPGGRGTTGELFFGEGSRLTVL.

The chain combines TRBV5-1 with TRBJ1-1; weak D call: TRBD1 (6 bases). Trimming pared 3 bases from V and 10 bases from J, leaving 16 bases between. This CDR3 spans 13 amino acids. Germline-derived CDR1 and CDR2 are SGHRS and YFSETQ. In nucleotides, the CDR3 is TGCGCCAGCAGCTGGGGGAACAGGGATCGAGCTTTCTTT. This translates into CASSWGNRDRAFF. Based on the CDR3 plus reference TRBV5-1 and TRBJ1-1, the full variable domain is KAGVTQTPRYLIKTRGQQVTLSCSPISGHRSVSWYQQTPGQGLQFLFEYFSETQRNKGNFPGRFSGRQFSNSRSEMNVSTLELGDSALYLCASSWGNRDRAFFGQGTRLTVV.

This clone was observed a handful of times. V gene TRBV28 combines with J gene TRBJ1-5; D possibly corresponds to TRBD1 (6 bases). The V gene lost 7 bases and the J gene lost 5 bases, with 18 bases spanning the gap. CDR3 length: 15 amino acids. Germline lookup yields CDR1 MDHEN and CDR2 SYDVKM. The CDR3 nucleotides read TGTGCCAGCAAACCAGGGGTCCAATTTTATCAGCCCCAGCATTTT. Translated, it gives CASKPGVQFYQPQHF.

The chain carries TRBV7-2 and TRBJ2-7; 8 nucleotides match TRBD2. Germline CDR1 is SGHTA and CDR2 is FQGNSA. The CDR3 contains 15 residues. Trimming took 2 bases from V and 6 from J; bases not matched to a gene: 9. CDR3 loop: CASSLLRTSPGEQYF. In nucleotides, the CDR3 is TGTGCCAGCAGCTTACTACGGACTAGCCCGGGCGAGCAGTACTTC.

The DNA of the CDR3 is TGTGCCAGCAGTCTATCAAACAATGAGCAGTTCTTC. This sequence encodes CASSLSNNEQFF. The chain employs TRBV11-3 and TRBJ2-1; D is ambiguous. V shed 6 bases and J shed 5 bases, with 8 bases lying between them. From germline, CDR1 is SGHNT and CDR2 YENEEA. This CDR3 has 12 residues.

V is TRBV7-9 and J is TRBJ2-4, with 9 bases matching TRBD2. The CDR3 contains 15 residues. Germline CDR1 SEHNR, CDR2 FQNEAQ (reference sequence). V was pared by 3 bases and J by 7 bases, with 7 bases of the junction left unmatched. The CDR3 reads CASSFSGGASNIQYF. Written as DNA, the CDR3 is TGTGCCAGCAGCTTTAGCGGGGGCGCCTCCAACATTCAGTACTTC.

The chain combines TRBV4-1 with TRBJ1-2, with TRBD1 as a possible D gene (6 bases). This CDR3 has 15 amino acids. The germline V gene encodes CDR1 MGHRA and CDR2 YSYEKL. Trimming left V 6 bases short and J 2 bases short, with 16 bases between. The CDR3 coding sequence is TGCGCCAGCAGGGACCCGGGGGGCACGAACTATGGCTACACCTTC. Its translation is CASRDPGGTNYGYTF.

V gene TRBV9 combines with J gene TRBJ2-1; D might be TRBD2 (5 bases). The CDR3 extends over 15 amino acids. V gave up 2 bases and J gave up 4 bases, with 13 bases separating them. CDR1 is SGDLS and CDR2 is YYNGEE in the germline V gene. CDR3 DNA sequence: TGTGCCAGCAGCGTTACACTAGTCCCTTACAATGAGCAGTTCTTC. Amino acid sequence: CASSVTLVPYNEQFF.

The rearrangement links TRBV19 to TRBJ2-2; D possibly corresponds to TRBD1 (6 bases). This CDR3 contains 15 residues. CDR1 and CDR2 from the germline V gene are LNHDA and SQIVND (reference sequence). V shed 6 bases and J shed 2 bases, with 13 bases lying between them. DNA for the CDR3: TGTGCCAGTAGGGGGGCAGCCGATAACACCGGGGAGCTGTTTTTT. Its protein product is CASRGAADNTGELFF.

The chain carries TRBV10-3 and TRBJ2-7; 8 nucleotides match TRBD1. Germline lookup yields CDR1 ENHRY and CDR2 SYGVKD. The junction had 5 bases not matched to a gene; V was cut back by 3 bases and J by 4 bases. This CDR3 has 14 residues. The CDR3 protein is CAISDYRGTYEQYF. The DNA of the CDR3 is TGTGCCATCAGTGATTACAGGGGGACGTACGAGCAGTACTTC.

The gene calls are TRBV10-3 and TRBJ2-2; maybe TRBD2 (5 bases). Per the germline V gene, CDR1 is ENHRY and CDR2 is SYGVKD. V was cut by 0 bases and J by 5 bases, with 10 bases left in between. CDR3 size: 15 residues. The CDR3 here is CAISESRWETGELFF. The CDR3 DNA reads TGTGCCATCAGTGAGTCCAGGTGGGAGACCGGGGAGCTGTTTTTT.